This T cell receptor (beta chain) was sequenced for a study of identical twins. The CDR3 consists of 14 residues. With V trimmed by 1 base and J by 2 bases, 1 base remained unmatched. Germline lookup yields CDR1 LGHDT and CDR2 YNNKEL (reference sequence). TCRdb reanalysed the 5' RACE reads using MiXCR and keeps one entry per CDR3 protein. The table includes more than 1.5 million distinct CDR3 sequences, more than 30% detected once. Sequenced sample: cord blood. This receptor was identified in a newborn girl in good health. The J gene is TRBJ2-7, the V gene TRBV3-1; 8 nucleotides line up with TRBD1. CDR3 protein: CASSQVGQAYEQYF. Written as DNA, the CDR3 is TGTGCCAGCAGCCAAGTGGGACAGGCCTACGAGCAGTACTTC.